The clone carrying this T cell receptor (beta chain) has just a few counts. V dropped 7 bases and J dropped 3 bases, with 10 bases sitting between them. CDR1 and CDR2 (germline): SNHLY, FYNNEI. The CDR3 runs 13 residues. MiXCR was run by TCRdb on the 5' RACE reads, yielding one entry per CDR3 protein. This sample has roughly 190,000 distinct CDR3 sequences, with about 18% found just once. This specimen belongs to a study of T-cell memory formation after mild COVID-19. The receptor was derived from an adult woman who had mild COVID-19 (a few samples of this study predate the infection). Cell type and time point are not known. Material for sequencing was PBMCs or a T cell subset sorted from them (not recorded which). This sequence joins TRBV2 and TRBJ1-5; no clear D. CDR3 in amino acids: CASMKELNQPQHF. CDR3 nucleotides: TGTGCCAGCATGAAAGAACTCAATCAGCCCCAGCATTTT.